The 20 T cell receptor beta chains listed next were all sequenced from one sample in a study of metastatic and nonmetastatic thyroid tumors. No patient had received any treatment before thyroid surgery. TCRdb redid the clone calls on the PCR reads using MiXCR. The sample consists of under 35,000 clones, 20% to 25% of them appearing once. What was sequenced was blood. These receptors all come from a female donor with papillary thyroid cancer or a benign thyroid nodule (not recorded which). Some clones in this sample may be carry-over from other donors' samples.

To note about this clone: A read error is possible here, since a much larger clone lies one base away. The rearrangement links TRBV5-1 to TRBJ2-3; 16 nucleotides align to TRBD2. Trimming took 6 bases from V and 4 from J; bases not matched to a gene: 8. CDR3 length: 17 residues. Looked up from germline, CDR1 is SGHRS and CDR2 is YFSETQ. The CDR3 DNA reads TGCGCCAGCATCGTGGGACTAGCGGGAGGGGTAGCAGATACGCAGTATTTT. Protein product: CASIVGLAGGVADTQYF.

This clone occurred many times. A single base separates this from a much larger clone, so it may be a read error. This chain connects TRBV6-2 or TRBV6-3 to TRBJ1-3, with D maybe TRBD1 (5 bases). V was clipped by 2 bases and J by 1 base, with 6 bases between them. Germline loops: CDR1 MNHEY, CDR2 SVGEGT. CDR3 length equals 14 residues. The chain's CDR3 is CASSYGASGNTIYF. CDR3 nucleotides: TGTGCCAGCAGTTACGGGGCATCTGGAAACACCATATATTTT.

The sample holds a few counts of this clone. The rearrangement uses TRBV27 and TRBJ2-2; no clear D gene. Germline CDR1 reads MNHEY; CDR2 reads SMNVEV (reference sequence). Trimming shortened V by 3 bases and J by 3 bases, and 5 bases separated the two germline ends. CDR3 length equals 13 residues. The CDR3 DNA sequence: TGTGCCAGCAGTTTCGAGCACACCGGGGAGCTGTTTTTT. Protein sequence: CASSFEHTGELFF.

This clone was seen at least ten times. The V call is TRBV5-1, the J call TRBJ2-1; 8 bases match TRBD1. V lost 4 bases, J lost 9 bases, and 9 bases stayed unmatched. This CDR3 is built from 14 residues. Germline V gene lookup returns CDR1 SGHRS and CDR2 YFSETQ. The CDR3 region is CASSLEAGGGEQFF. The CDR3 nucleotides read TGCGCCAGCAGCCTTGAGGCAGGGGGCGGTGAGCAGTTCTTC.

The rearrangement uses TRBV28 and TRBJ2-7; D gene uncertain. This CDR3 comprises 13 residues. V lost 3 bases and J lost 2, with 8 bases in between. CDR1 and CDR2 (germline): MDHEN, SYDVKM. In DNA form, the CDR3 reads TGTGCCAGCAGTTTGAGTCAGACCTACGAGCAGTACTTC. Translation: CASSLSQTYEQYF.

This clone was counted ten times or more. J is TRBJ2-1 and V is TRBV11-1; possible D gene TRBD1, 5 bases. The CDR3 is made up of 15 amino acids. Germline lookup yields CDR1 SGHAT and CDR2 FQDESV (reference sequence). Between the trimmed V and J ends, which lost 3 bases and 0 bases, there was a span of 9 bases. CDR3 region: CASSFRTNSYNEQFF. The DNA of the CDR3 is TGTGCCAGCAGCTTTAGGACAAACTCCTACAATGAGCAGTTCTTC.

This clone is a singleton in its sample. The V call is TRBV3-1, the J call TRBJ2-3; perhaps TRBD2 as D (5 bases). Germline V lookup: CDR1 LGHDT, CDR2 YNNKEL (reference sequence). The CDR3 is 13 residues long. Deletions cut 3 bases from V and 6 bases from J, with 10 bases between. For the CDR3, the DNA is TGTGCCAGCAGCCATGGACCGGGGGATACGCAGTATTTT. Translation: CASSHGPGDTQYF.

This clone was recorded at least ten times. The chain joins TRBV4-1 to TRBJ2-3, with TRBD1 matching 8 bases. The V segment lost 3 bases and the J segment 6 bases; nucleotides outside the gene matches: 14. The length of the CDR3 is 17 residues. CDR1 and CDR2 (germline): MGHRA, YSYEKL. For the CDR3, the DNA is TGCGCCAGCAGCCAGCTATTCCGGGACAGGTACACGGATACGCAGTATTTT. As protein: CASSQLFRDRYTDTQYF.

This clone was seen many times. CDR3 coding DNA: TGCAGTGCTAGGGTAGCGGGAGGGAGCACCGGGGAGCTGTTTTTT. Translated, it gives CSARVAGGSTGELFF. The chain carries TRBV20-1 and TRBJ2-2; TRBD2 matches at 11 bases. V dropped 3 bases and J dropped 4; count of bases not matched to a gene: 4. CDR1 DFQATT and CDR2 SNEGSKA come from the germline V gene (reference sequence). This CDR3 is 15 amino acids long.

This chain connects TRBV20-1 to TRBJ2-1, with D maybe TRBD2 (6 bases). CDR1 is DFQATT, CDR2 SNEGSKA, per germline (reference sequence). Trimming took off 3 bases at V and 2 bases at J, with 23 bases between the two ends. CDR3 length: 18 residues. CDR3 amino acids: CSARAWGRRVGPYNEQFF. CDR3 in DNA: TGCAGTGCTAGGGCCTGGGGCCGGAGGGTGGGACCCTACAATGAGCAGTTCTTC.

This clone has at least ten counts. This chain connects TRBV20-1 to TRBJ2-2; TRBD2 agrees at 11 bases. This CDR3 is 16 amino acids long. Germline CDR1 DFQATT, CDR2 SNEGSKA (reference sequence). With V trimmed by 0 bases and J by 3 bases, 3 bases remained unmatched. This chain's CDR3 is CSARDSGRADTGELFF. The CDR3 coding sequence is TGCAGTGCTAGAGATAGCGGGAGGGCCGACACCGGGGAGCTGTTTTTT.

CDR3 sequence (DNA): TGTGCCAGCTCACCCCCACTTACCTCTGGAAACACCATATATTTT. Translation gives CASSPPLTSGNTIYF. The chain uses TRBV18 and TRBJ1-3, with D hard to call. Germline lookup yields CDR1 KGHSH and CDR2 LQKENI. This CDR3 is built from 15 residues. Trimming shortened V by 3 bases and J by 0 bases, and 9 bases separated the two germline ends.

This clone is categorized as medium-sized. The same CDR3 also results from other DNA sequences found in this sample. V usage is TRBV6-1 and J usage is TRBJ1-5; TRBD1 aligns across 7 bases. CDR3 size: 15 residues. Germline loops: CDR1 MNHNS, CDR2 SASEGT. J was trimmed by 3 bases and V by 7 bases; bases with no gene match: 9. Here the CDR3 reads CASTPRRGPNQPQHF. The CDR3 DNA follows: TGTGCCAGCACCCCGCGGAGGGGGCCCAATCAGCCCCAGCATTTT.

The sample holds many counts of this clone. This chain joins TRBV10-3 and TRBJ1-2, with 8 bases identical to TRBD1. V was pared by 4 bases and J by 8 bases, with 9 bases of the junction left unmatched. The CDR3 runs to 14 residues. The germline V gene encodes CDR1 ENHRY and CDR2 SYGVKD. CDR3 nucleotides: TGTGCCATCAGTGTCAAACAGGGGGGTAAAGGCTACACCTTC. Protein product: CAISVKQGGKGYTF.

This clone has ten or more counts. In DNA form, the CDR3 reads TGCAGTGCTAGTGCCTCTCAGGGTATGGGCTACACCTTC. As protein: CSASASQGMGYTF. J is TRBJ1-2 and V is TRBV20-1; the D gene is possibly TRBD1 (5 bases). CDR1 is DFQATT, CDR2 SNEGSKA, per germline (reference sequence). Trimming cost V 3 bases and J 8 bases, with 16 bases left between them. CDR3 size: 13 residues.

The genes are TRBV6-1 and TRBJ1-1; tentative D call: TRBD1 (5 bases). This CDR3 is built from 13 residues. Trimming removed 5 bases from V and 12 bases from J, with 19 bases in between. Germline V gives CDR1 MNHNS, CDR2 SASEGT. The CDR3 DNA is TGTGCCAGCAGTTCCCGACAGTTCCTGGGGTCTTTCTTT. The encoded protein is CASSSRQFLGSFF.

The chain couples TRBV5-1 to TRBJ2-1; D is undetermined. The CDR3 extends over 13 amino acids. The germline V gene has CDR1 SGHRS and CDR2 YFSETQ. The ends were cut back, 7 bases at V and 1 base at J, with 9 bases in the middle. The CDR3 DNA reads as TGCGCCAGCTCTGTGGGGTCCTACAATGAGCAGTTCTTC. Protein product: CASSVGSYNEQFF.

At least ten counts were recorded for this clone. This may come from a read error, since a much larger clone is one base off. The chain is built from TRBV9 and TRBJ2-2; a weak D match, TRBD2 (5 bases). V shed 2 bases and J shed 6 bases, with 11 bases lying between them. From germline, CDR1 is SGDLS and CDR2 YYNGEE. CDR3 size: 14 residues. In DNA, the CDR3 is TGTGCCAGCAGCGTCGGACCAGCGGCCGGGGAGCTGTTTTTT. Amino acid sequence: CASSVGPAAGELFF.

This sequence joins TRBV20-1 and TRBJ2-3; 7 nucleotides align to TRBD1. The CDR3 is 16 amino acids. V lost 8 bases and J lost 2; bases outside the gene matches: 16. Germline CDR1 DFQATT, CDR2 SNEGSKA (reference sequence). CDR3 region: CSSHDRASGNTDTQYF. In nucleotides, the CDR3 is TGCAGTTCCCACGACAGGGCTTCGGGGAACACAGATACGCAGTATTTT.

The rearrangement uses TRBV7-9 and TRBJ2-2; TRBD2 might be the D (5 bases). CDR3 length: 15 residues. The germline CDR1 and CDR2 sequences are SEHNR and FQNEAQ (reference sequence). Between the trimmed V and J ends, which lost 3 bases and 2 bases, there was a span of 10 bases. For the CDR3, the DNA is TGTGCCAGCAGCTTCGTAGCGTTAAACACCGGGGAGCTGTTTTTT. Translation: CASSFVALNTGELFF.